Listed here are 20 T cell receptor beta chains from one sample, sequenced in a study of identical twins. A single record per CDR3 protein comes from TCRdb applying MiXCR to the 5' RACE reads. In the table there are around 650,000 distinct CDR3 sequences, roughly 7.2% of which are singletons. These data also formed part of another study, on yellow fever vaccine responses in identical twins.

Material: PBMCs. The receptors were gathered from a woman younger than 35 in good health.

This chain uses TRBV20-1 with TRBJ2-1, with 11 bases lining up with TRBD2. CDR1 DFQATT and CDR2 SNEGSKA come from the germline V gene (reference sequence). The CDR3 is 13 residues long. With V trimmed by 4 bases and J by 7 bases, 3 bases remained unmatched. The CDR3: CSAKLAGVNEQFF. Written as DNA, the CDR3 is TGCAGTGCTAAACTAGCGGGAGTGAATGAGCAGTTCTTC.

The V gene is TRBV20-1, the J gene TRBJ2-5; D is possibly TRBD2 (5 bases). Germline CDR1 and CDR2: DFQATT and SNEGSKA (reference sequence). CDR3 length: 14 amino acids. Trimming removed 3 bases from V and 2 bases from J, with 13 bases in between. The CDR3 sequence: CSARWPAEQETQYF. CDR3 coding DNA: TGCAGTGCTAGGTGGCCAGCGGAACAAGAGACCCAGTACTTC.

This clonotype was picked up a small number of times. This chain joins TRBV29-1 and TRBJ1-1, with D unclear. The V and J ends lost 4 bases and 0 bases respectively, with 9 bases between them. The germline gives CDR1 SQVTM, CDR2 ANQGSEA. The CDR3 is made up of 13 amino acids. CDR3 amino acids: CSVARLLNTEAFF. In DNA form, the CDR3 reads TGCAGCGTTGCCCGACTCCTGAACACTGAAGCTTTCTTT.

The J gene is TRBJ2-1, the V gene TRBV20-1; 11 bases are shared with TRBD2. CDR1 is DFQATT, CDR2 SNEGSKA, per germline (reference sequence). V trimming: 7 bases; J trimming: 9 bases; junction bases outside the gene matches: 8. The CDR3 has 13 amino acids. The chain's CDR3 is CSERLAGRLEQFF. CDR3 coding DNA: TGCAGTGAAAGACTAGCGGGACGGCTTGAGCAGTTCTTC.

This clonotype has at least ten counts. The chain carries TRBV7-8 and TRBJ2-3, with unresolved D. Trimming shortened V by 3 bases and J by 2 bases, and 12 bases separated the two germline ends. CDR3 length: 15 amino acids. Germline V CDR1 and CDR2: SGHVS, FQNEAQ. The CDR3 DNA follows: TGTGCCAGCAGCTTCGGACCAGAATTCACAGATACGCAGTATTTT. As protein: CASSFGPEFTDTQYF.

This clonotype was counted at least ten times. This chain joins TRBV5-1 and TRBJ2-2, with TRBD2 matching over 7 bases. The length of the CDR3 is 17 residues. CDR1 is SGHRS, CDR2 YFSETQ, per germline. Trimming cost V 0 bases and J 0 bases; bases outside gene matches: 5. The CDR3 here is CASSLGVAGTNTGELFF. In DNA form, the CDR3 reads TGCGCCAGCAGCTTGGGAGTAGCGGGTACGAACACCGGGGAGCTGTTTTTT.

J is TRBJ1-2 and V is TRBV27; TRBD1 agrees at 9 bases. With 4 bases clipped from V and 7 bases from J, the junction kept 7 bases outside the gene matches. Germline CDR1 reads MNHEY; CDR2 reads SMNVEV (reference sequence). This CDR3 is 14 amino acids long. The chain's CDR3 is CASSSDRGSFGYTF. The CDR3 nucleotides are TGTGCCAGCAGTTCGGACAGGGGAAGCTTTGGCTACACCTTC.

This clonotype was detected a few times. The chain has TRBV12-3 or TRBV12-4 and TRBJ2-5, with 8 positions matching TRBD2. The CDR3 covers 15 residues. With 6 bases clipped from V and 4 bases from J, the junction kept 10 bases outside the gene matches. CDR3 bases: TGTGCCAGCAGCACAAGCGGGAGTCTCAGAGAGACCCAGTACTTC. Its translation is CASSTSGSLRETQYF.

The chain employs TRBV19 and TRBJ2-1; no firm D call. Germline CDR1 reads LNHDA; CDR2 reads SQIVND (reference sequence). The CDR3 extends over 14 amino acids. Trimming left V 4 bases short and J 2 bases short, with 9 bases between. The CDR3: CASSTGFAYNEQFF. The CDR3 nucleotides read TGTGCCAGTAGTACTGGGTTTGCCTACAATGAGCAGTTCTTC.

This clonotype was seen more than once but under ten times. This sequence joins TRBV6-1 and TRBJ2-1; the D is unclear. Germline CDR1 MNHNS, CDR2 SASEGT. Trimming shortened V by 7 bases and J by 3 bases, and 10 bases separated the two germline ends. The CDR3 runs 13 residues. CDR3 sequence (DNA): TGTGCCAGCACTATCGACAACTACAATGAGCAGTTCTTC. It codes for CASTIDNYNEQFF.

There are many counts of this clonotype. The V call is TRBV4-1, the J call TRBJ2-1; 7 positions agree with TRBD2. V gave up 1 base and J gave up 8 bases; unmatched junction bases: 8. The CDR3 contains 15 residues. Germline-derived CDR1 and CDR2 are MGHRA and YSYEKL. The CDR3, as DNA: TGCGCCAGCAGCCAAGTCGCGGGAGTCAGGTATGAGCAGTTCTTC. It yields the protein CASSQVAGVRYEQFF.

This clonotype was detected a few times. CDR3 residues: CSARDGGGLGTEAFF. The CDR3 DNA reads as TGCAGTGCTAGAGATGGAGGGGGGTTGGGCACTGAAGCTTTCTTT. The chain combines TRBV20-1 with TRBJ1-1; the D gene is possibly TRBD1 (6 bases). The germline V gene has CDR1 DFQATT and CDR2 SNEGSKA (reference sequence). V shed 0 bases and J shed 4 bases, with 15 bases lying between them. There are 15 residues in the CDR3.

The chain joins TRBV6-1 to TRBJ2-7, with D unclear. The CDR3 length is 13 residues. Germline CDR1 MNHNS, CDR2 SASEGT. Deletions cut 6 bases from V and 7 bases from J, with 16 bases between. Written as DNA, the CDR3 is TGTGCCAGCAGGCGCGACTTTACGACGGAGCAGTACTTC. Translated: CASRRDFTTEQYF.

This clonotype was counted only a few times. The rearrangement uses TRBV4-2 and TRBJ2-5; TRBD2 matches at 12 bases. The CDR3 runs 18 residues. Germline assignment: CDR1 LGHNA and CDR2 YNFKEQ. J lost 5 bases, V lost 0 bases, and 10 bases had no gene match. The DNA for the CDR3 is TGTGCCAGCAGCCAAGAAGTAACTAGCGGGGGGCAACGGGAGACCCAGTACTTC. Translated, it gives CASSQEVTSGGQRETQYF.

In its sample, this clonotype was seen a few times. The genes are TRBV7-8 and TRBJ2-7; TRBD1 matches 10 bases. The J segment lost 13 bases and the V segment lost 5 bases, leaving 14 bases of the junction unmatched. The CDR3 is 14 residues long. The germline V gene encodes CDR1 SGHVS and CDR2 FQNEAQ. The CDR3 protein is CASSMPGTGASQYV. The CDR3 nucleotides read TGTGCCAGCAGCATGCCCGGGACAGGGGCTTCGCAATACGTC.

In this sample, this clonotype turned up a few times. The CDR3 nucleotides read TGTGCCAGCAGCCTCGGACCTCGGACGGAGGAGACCCAGTACTTC. Protein product: CASSLGPRTEETQYF. The chain combines TRBV28 with TRBJ2-5; D gene ambiguous. The CDR3 loop spans 15 amino acids. The germline gives CDR1 MDHEN, CDR2 SYDVKM. V was pared by 6 bases and J by 5 bases, with 19 bases between.

V usage is TRBV6-1 and J usage is TRBJ2-2; possible D gene TRBD1, 5 bases. Per the germline V gene, CDR1 is MNHNS and CDR2 is SASEGT. This CDR3 region has 13 residues. With 6 bases removed from V and 6 bases from J, the gap between germline ends came to 11 bases. The CDR3 spells CASRVRVAGELFF. The CDR3 DNA sequence: TGTGCCAGCAGGGTCAGGGTAGCCGGGGAGCTGTTTTTT.

This clonotype was detected only a few times. V usage is TRBV7-2 and J usage is TRBJ1-5, with no clear D. The CDR3 sequence is 13 residues long. The germline CDR1 and CDR2 sequences are SGHTA and FQGNSA. Trimming took 4 bases from V and 6 from J, leaving 10 bases between them. CDR3 protein: CASSSLVGQPQHF. The DNA for the CDR3 is TGTGCCAGCAGCTCCTTGGTGGGTCAGCCCCAGCATTTT.

The CDR3 region has the DNA TGTGCCAGCAGTGAAGTGTCAATACAGAACACCGGGGAGCTGTTTTTT. As protein: CASSEVSIQNTGELFF. The chain combines TRBV2 with TRBJ2-2; D gene ambiguous. The V gene lost 1 base and the J gene lost 1 base, with 10 bases spanning the gap. Looked up from germline, CDR1 is SNHLY and CDR2 is FYNNEI. This CDR3 is built from 16 residues.

The gene calls are TRBV29-1 and TRBJ2-7; perhaps D is TRBD1 or TRBD2 (5 bases each). The V gene's germline CDR1 is SQVTM and CDR2 ANQGSEA. The CDR3 sequence is 13 residues long. V was shortened by 7 bases and J by 5 bases, with 18 bases between the two germline ends. The CDR3 region is CSALPGTADEQYF. CDR3 in DNA: TGCAGCGCCCTCCCCGGGACCGCCGACGAGCAGTACTTC.